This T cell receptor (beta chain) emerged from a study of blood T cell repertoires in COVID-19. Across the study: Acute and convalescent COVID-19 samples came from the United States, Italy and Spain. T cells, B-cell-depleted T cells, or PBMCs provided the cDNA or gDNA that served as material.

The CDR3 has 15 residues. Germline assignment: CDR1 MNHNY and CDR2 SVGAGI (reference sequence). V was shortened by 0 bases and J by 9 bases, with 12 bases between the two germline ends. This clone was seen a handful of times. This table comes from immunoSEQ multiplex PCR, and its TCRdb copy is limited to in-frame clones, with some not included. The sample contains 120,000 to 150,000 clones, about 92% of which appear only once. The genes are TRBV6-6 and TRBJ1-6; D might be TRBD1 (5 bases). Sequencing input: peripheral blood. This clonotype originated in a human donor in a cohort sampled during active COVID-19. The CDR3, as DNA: TGTGCCAGCAGTTACTCGCGGCAGGGAGGTTCACCCCTCCACTTT. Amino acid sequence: CASSYSRQGGSPLHF.